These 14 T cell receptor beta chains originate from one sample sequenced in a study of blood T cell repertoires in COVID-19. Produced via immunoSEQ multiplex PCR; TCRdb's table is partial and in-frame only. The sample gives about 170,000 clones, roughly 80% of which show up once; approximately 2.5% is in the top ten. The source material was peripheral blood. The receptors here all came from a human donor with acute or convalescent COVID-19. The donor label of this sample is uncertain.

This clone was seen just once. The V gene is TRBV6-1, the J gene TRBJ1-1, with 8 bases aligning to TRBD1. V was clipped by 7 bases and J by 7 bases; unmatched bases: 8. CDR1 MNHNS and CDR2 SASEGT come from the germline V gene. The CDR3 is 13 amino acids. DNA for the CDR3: TGTGCCAGCATCCTACGAGGACAGGGTGAAGCTTTCTTT. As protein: CASILRGQGEAFF.

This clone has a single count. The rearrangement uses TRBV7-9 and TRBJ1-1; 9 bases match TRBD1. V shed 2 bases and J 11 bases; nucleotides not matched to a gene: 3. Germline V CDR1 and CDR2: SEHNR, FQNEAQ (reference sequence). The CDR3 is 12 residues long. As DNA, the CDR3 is TGTGCCAGCAGCTTAACAGGGGGCGGGGCTTTCTTT. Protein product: CASSLTGGGAFF.

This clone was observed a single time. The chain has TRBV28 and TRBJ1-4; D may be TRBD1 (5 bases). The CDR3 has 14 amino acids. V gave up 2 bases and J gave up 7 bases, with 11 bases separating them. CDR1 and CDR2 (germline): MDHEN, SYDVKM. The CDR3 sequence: CASSLGGGLEKLFF. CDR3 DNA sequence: TGTGCCAGCAGTTTAGGGGGAGGCCTTGAAAAACTGTTTTTT.

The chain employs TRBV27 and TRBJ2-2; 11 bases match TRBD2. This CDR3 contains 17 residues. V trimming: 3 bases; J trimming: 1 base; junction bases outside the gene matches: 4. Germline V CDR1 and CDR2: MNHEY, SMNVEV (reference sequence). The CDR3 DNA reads TGTGCCAGCAGTTTCTCCGGGACTAGCGGGAACACCGGGGAGCTGTTTTTT. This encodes CASSFSGTSGNTGELFF.

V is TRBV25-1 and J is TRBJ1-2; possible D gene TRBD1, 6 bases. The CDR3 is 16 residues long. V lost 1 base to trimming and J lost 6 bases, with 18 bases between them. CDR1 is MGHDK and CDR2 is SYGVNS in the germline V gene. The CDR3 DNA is TGTGCCAGCAGTGAATCCTATTCGAGGGGGAAGGATGGCTACACCTTC. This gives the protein CASSESYSRGKDGYTF.

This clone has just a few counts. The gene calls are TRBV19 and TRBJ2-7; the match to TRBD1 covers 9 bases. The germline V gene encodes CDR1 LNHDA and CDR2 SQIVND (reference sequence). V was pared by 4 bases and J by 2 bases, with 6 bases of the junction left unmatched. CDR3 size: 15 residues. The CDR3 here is CASSTGTGKTYEQYF. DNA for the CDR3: TGTGCCAGTAGTACTGGGACAGGGAAAACCTACGAGCAGTACTTC.

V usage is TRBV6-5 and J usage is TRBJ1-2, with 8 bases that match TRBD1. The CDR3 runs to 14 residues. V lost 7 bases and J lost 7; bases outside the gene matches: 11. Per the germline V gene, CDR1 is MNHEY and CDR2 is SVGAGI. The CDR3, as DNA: TGTGCCAGCAACCCGGACAGGGCAGCGGGTGGCTACACCTTC. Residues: CASNPDRAAGGYTF.

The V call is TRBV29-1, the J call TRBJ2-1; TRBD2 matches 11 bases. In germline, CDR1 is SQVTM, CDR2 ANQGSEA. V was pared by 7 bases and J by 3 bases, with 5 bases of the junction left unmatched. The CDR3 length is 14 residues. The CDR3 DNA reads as TGCAGCGGGGTACTAGCGGGGGTCTACAATGAGCAGTTCTTC. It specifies CSGVLAGVYNEQFF.

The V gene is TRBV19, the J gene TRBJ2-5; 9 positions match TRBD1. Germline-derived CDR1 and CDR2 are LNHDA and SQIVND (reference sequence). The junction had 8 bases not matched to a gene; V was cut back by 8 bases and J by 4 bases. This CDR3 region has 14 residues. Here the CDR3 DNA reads TGTGCCAGTGCGACAGGGGGATTGGGAGAGACCCAGTACTTC. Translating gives CASATGGLGETQYF.

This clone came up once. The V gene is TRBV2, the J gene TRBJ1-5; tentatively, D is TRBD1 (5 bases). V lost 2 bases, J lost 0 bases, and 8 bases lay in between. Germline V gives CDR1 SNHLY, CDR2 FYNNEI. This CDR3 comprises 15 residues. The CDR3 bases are TGTGCCAGCAGTGAATTAGGGGTTAGCAATCAGCCCCAGCATTTT. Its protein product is CASSELGVSNQPQHF.

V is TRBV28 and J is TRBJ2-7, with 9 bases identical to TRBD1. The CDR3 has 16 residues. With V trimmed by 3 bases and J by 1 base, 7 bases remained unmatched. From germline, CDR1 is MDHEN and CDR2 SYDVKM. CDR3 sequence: CASSFRDREYSYEQYF. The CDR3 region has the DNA TGTGCCAGCAGTTTCCGGGACAGGGAATATTCCTACGAGCAGTACTTC.

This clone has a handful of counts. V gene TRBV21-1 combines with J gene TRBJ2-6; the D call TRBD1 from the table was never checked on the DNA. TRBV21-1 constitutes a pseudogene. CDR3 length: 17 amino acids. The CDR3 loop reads CASSKEGRGSGANVLTF. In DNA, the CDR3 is TGTGCCAGCAGCAAAGAGGGCAGGGGGTCCGGGGCCAACGTCCTGACTTTC.

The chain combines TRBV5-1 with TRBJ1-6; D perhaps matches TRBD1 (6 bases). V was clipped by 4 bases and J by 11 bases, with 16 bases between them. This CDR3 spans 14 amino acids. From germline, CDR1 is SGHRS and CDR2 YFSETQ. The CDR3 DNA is TGCGCCAGCAGCCCCGGTCAGGGGCTGACACCCCTCCACTTT. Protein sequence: CASSPGQGLTPLHF.

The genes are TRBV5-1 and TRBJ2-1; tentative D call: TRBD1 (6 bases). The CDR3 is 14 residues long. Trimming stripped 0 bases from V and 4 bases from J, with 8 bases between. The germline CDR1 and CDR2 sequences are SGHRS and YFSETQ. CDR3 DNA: TGCGCCAGCAGCTTGGCACAGGGATACAATGAGCAGTTCTTC. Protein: CASSLAQGYNEQFF.